What follows are 2 T cell receptor beta chains derived from one specimen sequenced in a study of cytomegalovirus exposure and HLA in healthy donors. Primers for the PCR totalled 60 Vbeta and 13 Jbeta. Data came from immunoSEQ multiplex PCR; TCRdb stores just in-frame clones and leaves some out. The profile covers 150,000 to 200,000 clones, with 65% to 85% appearing a single time and around 4.3% taken by the ten largest. The specimen was PBMCs. Receptors originate from a woman aged 50 to 60 in good health and CMV-seropositive.

The chain joins TRBV5-8 to TRBJ1-2; 9 bases map to TRBD1. Germline CDR1 reads SGHTS; CDR2 reads YDEGEE. The CDR3 has 15 residues. The V and J ends lost 4 bases and 8 bases, in that order; junction bases with no gene match: 12. The CDR3 is CASSEGGGQGKGYTF. The CDR3 DNA reads as TGTGCCAGCAGCGAAGGCGGGGGACAGGGCAAGGGCTACACCTTC.

The chain has TRBV19 and TRBJ1-3; possible D gene TRBD1, 6 bases. The CDR3 extends over 18 amino acids. CDR1 and CDR2 from the germline V gene are LNHDA and SQIVND (reference sequence). The V and J ends lost 5 bases and 0 bases respectively, with 20 bases between them. CDR3 nucleotides: TGTGCCAGTAGTCCAACTCCCTTACCGGGACACTCTGGAAACACCATATATTTT. It encodes CASSPTPLPGHSGNTIYF.